The 4 T cell receptor beta chains below were found in one sample sequenced in a study of cytomegalovirus exposure and HLA in healthy donors. In the PCR, 60 Vbeta and 13 Jbeta primers were used. The assay was immunoSEQ multiplex PCR, and TCRdb's table has in-frame clones only and misses some. This sample carries approximately 61,000 clones, about 60% of them seen once, and the ten largest clones take around 2.7%. The source material was PBMCs. All receptors come from a woman in her fifties or sixties in good health and CMV-seronegative.

V usage is TRBV2 and J usage is TRBJ1-4; 8 bases line up with TRBD1. The length of the CDR3 is 16 residues. The V segment lost 6 bases and the J segment 4 bases; nucleotides outside the gene matches: 10. CDR1 is SNHLY and CDR2 is FYNNEI in the germline V gene. CDR3 nucleotide sequence: TGTGCCAGCAGCGCCCTAGGGACAGGCCTTAATGAAAAACTGTTTTTT. Protein sequence: CASSALGTGLNEKLFF.

The chain employs TRBV10-3 and TRBJ2-7; possible D gene TRBD2, 5 bases. The CDR3 extends over 12 amino acids. Trimming shortened V by 5 bases and J by 3 bases, and 8 bases separated the two germline ends. The germline CDR1 and CDR2 sequences are ENHRY and SYGVKD. CDR3 sequence reads: CAISLASYEQYF. CDR3 sequence (DNA): TGTGCCATCAGTTTAGCGAGCTACGAGCAGTACTTC.

The table lists this clone with a few counts. The chain is built from TRBV7-2 and TRBJ1-2; D perhaps matches TRBD1 (5 bases). Trimming left V 2 bases short and J 4 bases short, with 11 bases between. Germline V gene data show CDR1 as SGHTA and CDR2 as FQGNSA. The CDR3 loop spans 14 amino acids. The CDR3 spells CASSLYKGLYGYTF. The CDR3 nucleotides are TGTGCCAGCAGCTTATATAAGGGACTCTATGGCTACACCTTC.

In DNA form, the CDR3 reads TGCGCCAGCAGCTTGGCTAGCGGGAGAGGCTACGAGCAGTACTTC. As protein: CASSLASGRGYEQYF. The rearrangement uses TRBV5-1 and TRBJ2-7; 10 bases match TRBD2. Germline lookup yields CDR1 SGHRS and CDR2 YFSETQ. J gave up 3 bases and V 0 bases, and 3 bases lay outside the gene matches. CDR3 size: 15 residues.